Below, one TCR beta chain is given with its context. The data are from a study of blood T cell repertoires in COVID-19. The overall study: Samples representing acute and convalescent COVID-19 were sourced from the United States, Italy and Spain. The cDNA or gDNA used as material had been derived from T cells, B-cell-depleted T cells, or PBMCs.

Original processing notes: Nucleated cell number was recorded as an estimate derived from reference gene primer amplification. Some clones are missing from TCRdb's copy, which holds only in-frame ones; the method was immunoSEQ multiplex PCR. D and trimming were read from the DNA, whereas the V and J calls and clone size are those reported in that table. The table lists around 140,000 clones, roughly 91% of them singletons. This TCR was sampled from a man between 50 and 59 years old with active or convalescent COVID-19. The material sequenced was peripheral blood.

CDR3 sequence: CASSPRRVNTEAFF. CDR3 bases: TGTGCCAGCAGTCCCCGGAGGGTTAACACTGAAGCTTTCTTT. This chain uses TRBV28 with TRBJ1-1; D uncertain. Trimming removed 5 bases at V and 2 bases at J, with 12 bases between. Germline CDR1 reads MDHEN; CDR2 reads SYDVKM. The CDR3 totals 14 residues. Combining the CDR3 with reference TRBV28 and TRBJ1-1 gives the whole variable domain DVKVTQSSRYLVKRTGEKVFLECVQDMDHENMFWYRQDPGLGLRLIYFSYDVKMKEKGDIPEGYSVSREKKERFSLILESASTNQTSMYLCASSPRRVNTEAFFGQGTRLTVV.